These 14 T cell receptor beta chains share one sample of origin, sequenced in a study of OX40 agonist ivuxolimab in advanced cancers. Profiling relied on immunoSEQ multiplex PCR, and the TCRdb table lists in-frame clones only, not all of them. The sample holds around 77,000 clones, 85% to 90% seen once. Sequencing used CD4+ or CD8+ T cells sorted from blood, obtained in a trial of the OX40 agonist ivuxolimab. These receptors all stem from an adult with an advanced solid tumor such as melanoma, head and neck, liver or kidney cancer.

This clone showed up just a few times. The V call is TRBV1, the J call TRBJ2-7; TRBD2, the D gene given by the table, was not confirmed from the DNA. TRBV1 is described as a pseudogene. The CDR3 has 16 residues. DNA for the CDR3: TGCACCAGCAGCCAAGGGACTAGCGGGATTTACTACGAGCAGTACTTC. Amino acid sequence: CTSSQGTSGIYYEQYF.

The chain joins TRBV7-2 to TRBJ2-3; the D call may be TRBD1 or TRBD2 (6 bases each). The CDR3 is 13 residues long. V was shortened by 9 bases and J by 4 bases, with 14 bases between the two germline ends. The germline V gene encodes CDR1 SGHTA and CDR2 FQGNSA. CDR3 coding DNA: TGTGCCAGTCTAGGGGGAGGTTCAGATACGCAGTATTTT. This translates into CASLGGGSDTQYF.

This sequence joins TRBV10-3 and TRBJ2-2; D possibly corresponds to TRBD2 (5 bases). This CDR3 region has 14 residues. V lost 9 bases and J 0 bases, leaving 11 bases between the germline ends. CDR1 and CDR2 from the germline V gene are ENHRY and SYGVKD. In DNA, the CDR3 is TGTGCCATTGATCCGGGAACGAACACCGGGGAGCTGTTTTTT. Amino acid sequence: CAIDPGTNTGELFF.

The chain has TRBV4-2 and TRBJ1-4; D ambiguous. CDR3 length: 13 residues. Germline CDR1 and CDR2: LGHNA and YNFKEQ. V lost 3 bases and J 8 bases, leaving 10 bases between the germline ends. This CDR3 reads CASSQEGVEKLFF. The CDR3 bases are TGTGCCAGCAGCCAGGAAGGAGTCGAAAAACTGTTTTTT.

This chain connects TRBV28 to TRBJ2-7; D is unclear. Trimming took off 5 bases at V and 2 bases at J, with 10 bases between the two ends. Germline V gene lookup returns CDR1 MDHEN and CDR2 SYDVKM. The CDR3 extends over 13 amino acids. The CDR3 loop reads CASSPGTPYEQYF. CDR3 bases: TGTGCCAGCAGTCCCGGAACCCCCTACGAGCAGTACTTC.

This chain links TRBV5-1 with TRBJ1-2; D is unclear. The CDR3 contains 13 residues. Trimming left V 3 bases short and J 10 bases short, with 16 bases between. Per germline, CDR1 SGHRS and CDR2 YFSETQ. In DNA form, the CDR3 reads TGCGCCAGCAGCTCCGAAGGACCGGAGCTCTACACCTTC. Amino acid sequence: CASSSEGPELYTF.

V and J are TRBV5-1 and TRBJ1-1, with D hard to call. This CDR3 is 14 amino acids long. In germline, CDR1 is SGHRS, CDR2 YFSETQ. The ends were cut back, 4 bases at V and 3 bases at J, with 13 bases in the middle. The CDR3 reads CASSASGPDTEAFF. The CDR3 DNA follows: TGCGCCAGCAGCGCCAGTGGGCCCGACACTGAAGCTTTCTTT.

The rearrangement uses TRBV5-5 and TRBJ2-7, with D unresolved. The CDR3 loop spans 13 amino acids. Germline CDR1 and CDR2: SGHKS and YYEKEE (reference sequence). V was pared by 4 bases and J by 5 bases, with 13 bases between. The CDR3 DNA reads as TGTGCCAGCAGCATAATTGGGGTCCACGAGCAGTACTTC. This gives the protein CASSIIGVHEQYF.

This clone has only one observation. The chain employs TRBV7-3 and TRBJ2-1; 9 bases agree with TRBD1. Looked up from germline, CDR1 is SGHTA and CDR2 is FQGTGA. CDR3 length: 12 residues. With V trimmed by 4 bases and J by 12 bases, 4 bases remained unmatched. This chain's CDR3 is CASSSDRGRQFF. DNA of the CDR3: TGTGCCAGCAGCTCCGACAGGGGGAGGCAGTTCTTC.

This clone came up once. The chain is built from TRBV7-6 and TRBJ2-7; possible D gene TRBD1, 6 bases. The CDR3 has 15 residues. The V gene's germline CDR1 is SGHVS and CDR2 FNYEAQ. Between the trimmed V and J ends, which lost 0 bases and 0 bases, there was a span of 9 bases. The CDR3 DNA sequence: TGTGCCAGCAGCTTAGCACAGGGCGACTCCTACGAGCAGTACTTC. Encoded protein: CASSLAQGDSYEQYF.

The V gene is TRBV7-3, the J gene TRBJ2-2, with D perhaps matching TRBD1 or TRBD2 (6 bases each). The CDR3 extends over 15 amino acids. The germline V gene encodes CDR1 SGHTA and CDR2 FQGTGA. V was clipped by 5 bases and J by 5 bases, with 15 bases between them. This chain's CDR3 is CASSPGGGQTGELFF. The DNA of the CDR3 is TGTGCCAGCAGCCCGGGTGGGGGGCAGACCGGGGAGCTGTTTTTT.

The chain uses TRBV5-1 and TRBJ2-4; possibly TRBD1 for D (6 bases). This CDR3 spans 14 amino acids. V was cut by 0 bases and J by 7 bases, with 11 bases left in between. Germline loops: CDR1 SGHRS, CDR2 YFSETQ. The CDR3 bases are TGCGCCAGCAGCTTGGGGCGTAGGGGGAACATTCAGTACTTC. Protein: CASSLGRRGNIQYF.

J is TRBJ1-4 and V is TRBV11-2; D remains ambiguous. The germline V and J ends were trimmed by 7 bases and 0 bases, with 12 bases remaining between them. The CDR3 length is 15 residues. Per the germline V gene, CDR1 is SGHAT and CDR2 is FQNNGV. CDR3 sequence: CASKAGFSTNEKLFF. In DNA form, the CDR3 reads TGTGCCAGCAAAGCAGGATTCTCAACTAATGAAAAACTGTTTTTT.

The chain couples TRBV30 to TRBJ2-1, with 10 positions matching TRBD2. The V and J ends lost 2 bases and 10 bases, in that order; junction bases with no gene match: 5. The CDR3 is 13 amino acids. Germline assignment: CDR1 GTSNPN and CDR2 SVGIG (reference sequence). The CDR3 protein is CAWSLSGGAEQFF. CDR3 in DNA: TGTGCCTGGAGTCTGAGCGGGGGGGCCGAGCAGTTCTTC. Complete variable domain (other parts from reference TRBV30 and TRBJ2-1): SQTIHQWPATLVQPVGSPLSLECTVEGTSNPNLYWYRQAAGRGLQLLFYSVGIGQISSEVPQNLSASRPQDRQFILSSKKLLLSDSGFYLCAWSLSGGAEQFFGPGTRLTVL.